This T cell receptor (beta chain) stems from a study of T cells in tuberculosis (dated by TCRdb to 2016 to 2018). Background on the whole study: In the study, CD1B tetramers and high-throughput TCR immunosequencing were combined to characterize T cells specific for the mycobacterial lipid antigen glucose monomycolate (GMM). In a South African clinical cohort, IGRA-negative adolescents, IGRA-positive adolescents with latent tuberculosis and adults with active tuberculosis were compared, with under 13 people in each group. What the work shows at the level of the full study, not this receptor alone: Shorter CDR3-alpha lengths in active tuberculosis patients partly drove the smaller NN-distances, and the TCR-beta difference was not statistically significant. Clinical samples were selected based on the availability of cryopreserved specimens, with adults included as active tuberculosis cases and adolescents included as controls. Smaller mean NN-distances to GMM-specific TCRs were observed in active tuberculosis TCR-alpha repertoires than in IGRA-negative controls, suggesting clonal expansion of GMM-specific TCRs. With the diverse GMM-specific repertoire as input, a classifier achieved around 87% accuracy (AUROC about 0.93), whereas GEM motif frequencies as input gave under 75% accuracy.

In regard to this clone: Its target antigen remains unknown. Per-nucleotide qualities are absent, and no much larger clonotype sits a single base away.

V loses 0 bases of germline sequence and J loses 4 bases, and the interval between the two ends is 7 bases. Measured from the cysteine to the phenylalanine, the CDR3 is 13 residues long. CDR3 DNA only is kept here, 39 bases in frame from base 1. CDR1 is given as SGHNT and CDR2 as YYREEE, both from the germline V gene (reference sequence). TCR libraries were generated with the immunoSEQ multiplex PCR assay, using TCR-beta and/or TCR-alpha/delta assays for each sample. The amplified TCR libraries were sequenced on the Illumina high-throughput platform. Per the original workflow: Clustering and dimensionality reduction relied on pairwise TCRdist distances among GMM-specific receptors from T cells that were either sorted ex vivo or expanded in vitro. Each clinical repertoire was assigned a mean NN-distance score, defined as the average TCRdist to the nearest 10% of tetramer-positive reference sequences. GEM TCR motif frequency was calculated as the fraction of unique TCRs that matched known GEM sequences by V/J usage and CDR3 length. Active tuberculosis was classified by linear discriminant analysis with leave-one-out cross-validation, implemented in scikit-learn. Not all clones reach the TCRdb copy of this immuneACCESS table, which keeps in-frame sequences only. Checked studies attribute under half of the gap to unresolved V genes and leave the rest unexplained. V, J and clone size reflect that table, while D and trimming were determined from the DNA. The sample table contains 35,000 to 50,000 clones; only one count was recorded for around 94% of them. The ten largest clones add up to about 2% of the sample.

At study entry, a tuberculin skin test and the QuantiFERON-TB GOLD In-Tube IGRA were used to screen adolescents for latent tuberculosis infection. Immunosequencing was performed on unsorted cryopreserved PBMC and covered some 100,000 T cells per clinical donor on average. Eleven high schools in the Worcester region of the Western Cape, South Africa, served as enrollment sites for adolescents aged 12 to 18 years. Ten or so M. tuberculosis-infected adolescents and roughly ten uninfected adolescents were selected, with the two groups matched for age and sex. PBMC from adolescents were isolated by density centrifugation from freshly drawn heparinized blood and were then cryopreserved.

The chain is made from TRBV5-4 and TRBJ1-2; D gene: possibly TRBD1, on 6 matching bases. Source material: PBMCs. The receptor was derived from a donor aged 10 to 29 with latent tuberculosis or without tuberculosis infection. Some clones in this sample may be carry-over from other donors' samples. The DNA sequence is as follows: TGTGCCAGCAGCTTGGAACAGGGCTATGGCTACACCTTC. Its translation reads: CASSLEQGYGYTF.